This passage covers 12 T cell receptor beta chains from one sample sequenced in a study of T-cell memory formation after mild COVID-19. TCRdb passed the 5' RACE reads through MiXCR, listing each CDR3 protein once. This sample yields about 350,000 distinct CDR3 sequences, of which roughly an eighth are seen a single time; 20% to 25% belongs to the top ten. Sequences were obtained from PBMCs or a T cell subset sorted from them (not recorded which). The receptors were sampled from a man younger than 30 who had mild COVID-19 (a few samples of this study predate the infection). Cell type and time point are not known.

The V gene is TRBV10-3, the J gene TRBJ1-2; 7 bases align to TRBD1. V lost 7 bases and J lost 4; bases outside the gene matches: 12. The CDR3 has 15 amino acids. Looked up from germline, CDR1 is ENHRY and CDR2 is SYGVKD. This CDR3 is CAITRDTGDVYGYTF. CDR3 bases: TGTGCCATCACCAGAGACACAGGGGACGTCTATGGCTACACCTTC.

This clonotype came up a few times. This sequence joins TRBV5-1 and TRBJ1-1; tentatively, D is TRBD1 (5 bases). This CDR3 has 16 amino acids. Germline V gene lookup returns CDR1 SGHRS and CDR2 YFSETQ. Trimming pared 0 bases from V and 3 bases from J, leaving 15 bases between. The CDR3 protein is CASSLEHSGEHTEAFF. The CDR3 DNA sequence: TGCGCCAGCAGCTTGGAACATTCGGGGGAGCACACTGAAGCTTTCTTT.

The rearrangement links TRBV12-5 to TRBJ2-1, with 10 bases aligning to TRBD2. CDR1 is LGHNT, CDR2 FRNRAP, per germline. CDR3 length equals 16 residues. V lost 6 bases, J lost 5 bases, and 10 bases stayed unmatched. Here the CDR3 reads CASGFSASGGNNEQFF. The CDR3 DNA is TGTGCTAGTGGATTCTCGGCTAGCGGGGGAAACAATGAGCAGTTCTTC.

This clonotype was observed many times. The rearrangement uses TRBV4-3 and TRBJ2-7; 10 nucleotides match TRBD1. Germline loops: CDR1 LGHNA, CDR2 YSLEER. This CDR3 comprises 16 residues. Trimming at V came to 4 bases and at J to 6 bases, leaving 12 bases not matched to a gene. The CDR3 region is CASSPRAGTGVREQYF. DNA for the CDR3: TGCGCCAGCAGCCCTCGAGCCGGGACAGGGGTACGCGAGCAGTACTTC.

The chain has TRBV20-1 and TRBJ1-2; D is perhaps TRBD1 (6 bases). CDR1 DFQATT and CDR2 SNEGSKA come from the germline V gene (reference sequence). The V and J ends lost 2 bases and 7 bases respectively, with 17 bases between them. This CDR3 spans 14 amino acids. The CDR3 loop reads CSARSRGAISGYTF. Here the CDR3 DNA reads TGCAGTGCTAGATCTCGGGGGGCGATCTCTGGCTACACCTTC.

This clonotype was counted once. J is TRBJ2-2 and V is TRBV13; D gene ambiguous. V lost 3 bases, J lost 6 bases, and 5 bases lay in between. The CDR3 has 12 residues. CDR1 and CDR2 (germline): PRHDT, FYEKMQ (reference sequence). The CDR3 nucleotides are TGTGCCAGCAGCTTGAAGTCCGGGGAGCTGTTTTTT. This sequence encodes CASSLKSGELFF.

This clonotype was seen a few times. The gene calls are TRBV5-4 and TRBJ1-2; D gene unclear. Germline V gene sequence: CDR1 SGHNT, CDR2 YYREEE (reference sequence). This CDR3 comprises 13 residues. With 2 bases removed from V and 5 bases from J, the gap between germline ends came to 10 bases. CDR3 sequence: CASSLEVPYGYTF. In nucleotides, the CDR3 is TGTGCCAGCAGCTTAGAGGTACCATATGGCTACACCTTC.

This chain joins TRBV20-1 and TRBJ2-5; 13 nucleotides match TRBD2. J gave up 5 bases and V 6 bases, and 6 bases lay outside the gene matches. Germline V gives CDR1 DFQATT, CDR2 SNEGSKA (reference sequence). The CDR3 is 14 residues long. Here the CDR3 DNA reads TGCAGTGCACTGACTAGCGGGGGGATGGAGACCCAGTACTTC. This codes for CSALTSGGMETQYF.

This clonotype was seen repeatedly, ten times or more. V gene TRBV5-1 combines with J gene TRBJ2-3; no definite D call. The CDR3 spans 12 residues. Trimming shortened V by 2 bases and J by 2 bases, and 3 bases separated the two germline ends. Germline CDR1 and CDR2: SGHRS and YFSETQ. The CDR3 DNA sequence: TGCGCCAGCAGCTTACACACAGATACGCAGTATTTT. This sequence encodes CASSLHTDTQYF.

The rearrangement uses TRBV6-2 or TRBV6-3 and TRBJ2-2; 7 nucleotides align to TRBD1. The J segment lost 3 bases and the V segment lost 0 bases, leaving 10 bases of the junction unmatched. Germline CDR1 reads MNHEY; CDR2 reads SVGEGT. The CDR3 loop spans 18 amino acids. CDR3 in amino acids: CASSYSTSYRGDTGELFF. In nucleotides, the CDR3 is TGTGCCAGCAGTTACTCGACTTCGTACAGGGGTGACACCGGGGAGCTGTTTTTT.

This clonotype has a handful of counts. CDR3 loop: CASSQDGDSRQPQHF. DNA of the CDR3: TGCGCCAGCAGCCAAGATGGGGACAGCCGACAGCCCCAGCATTTT. The chain employs TRBV4-3 and TRBJ1-5; 7 nucleotides match TRBD1. The CDR3 is 15 amino acids. Germline V gene sequence: CDR1 LGHNA, CDR2 YSLEER. Trimming removed 0 bases from V and 7 bases from J; junction bases left unmatched: 6.

This clonotype was picked up a small number of times. J is TRBJ1-5 and V is TRBV7-9; D uncertain. CDR1 SEHNR and CDR2 FQNEAQ come from the germline V gene (reference sequence). The V gene lost 0 bases and the J gene lost 1 base, with 10 bases spanning the gap. This CDR3 region has 16 residues. DNA of the CDR3: TGTGCCAGCAGCTTAGCTGGTAGGGCGAGCAATCAGCCCCAGCATTTT. Its translation is CASSLAGRASNQPQHF.